The clone carrying this T cell receptor (beta chain) was detected once. This sample was included in a study of blood T cell repertoires in COVID-19. Across the whole study: The study drew acute and convalescent COVID-19 samples from the United States, Italy and Spain.

Methods used by the authors: Nucleated cell counts were estimated from reference gene primer amplification. Generated by immunoSEQ multiplex PCR, the TCRdb table keeps only in-frame clones and is missing some. V and J calls and clone size are given by that table; D and trimming were obtained from the DNA. The table has about 420,000 clones, 80% to 90% seen once. Seattle patient enrollment occurred during active infection, with longitudinal follow-up thereafter. Germline CDR1 is MNHEY and CDR2 is SVGAGI. Trimming took off 6 bases at V and 6 bases at J, with 9 bases between the two ends. The CDR3 has 12 residues.

The chain has TRBV6-5 and TRBJ2-1; no firm D call. The specimen sequenced was peripheral blood. The source is a man aged 18 to 35 with COVID-19, enrolled during active disease. CDR3 loop: CASSAPPNEQFF. CDR3 DNA: TGTGCCAGCAGCGCGCCCCCCAATGAGCAGTTCTTC.